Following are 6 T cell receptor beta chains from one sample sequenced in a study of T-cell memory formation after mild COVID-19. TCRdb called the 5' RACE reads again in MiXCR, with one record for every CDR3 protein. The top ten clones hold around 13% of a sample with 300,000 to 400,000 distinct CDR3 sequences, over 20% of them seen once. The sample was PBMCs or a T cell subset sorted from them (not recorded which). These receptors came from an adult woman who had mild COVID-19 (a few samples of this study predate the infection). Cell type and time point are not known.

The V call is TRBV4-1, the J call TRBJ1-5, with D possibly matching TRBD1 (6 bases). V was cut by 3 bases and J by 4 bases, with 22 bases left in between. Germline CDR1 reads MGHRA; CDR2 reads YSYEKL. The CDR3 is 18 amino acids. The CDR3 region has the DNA TGCGCCAGCAGCCATGGGGAGAACAGGGCCCTGCCTAATCAGCCCCAGCATTTT. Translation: CASSHGENRALPNQPQHF.

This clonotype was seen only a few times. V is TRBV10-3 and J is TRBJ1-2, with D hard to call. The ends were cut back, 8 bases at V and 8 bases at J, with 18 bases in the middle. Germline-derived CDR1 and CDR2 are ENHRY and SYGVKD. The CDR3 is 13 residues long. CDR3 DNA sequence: TGTGCCATCGGAACCGGGATCGACGGGGGCTACACCTTC. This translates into CAIGTGIDGGYTF.

This chain's CDR3 is CASSVGGPGSGGKLFF. The CDR3, as DNA: TGTGCCAGCAGCGTAGGGGGTCCAGGCTCCGGGGGAAAACTGTTTTTT. The J gene is TRBJ1-4, the V gene TRBV9, with D maybe TRBD1 (5 bases). V dropped 0 bases and J dropped 10 bases, with 19 bases sitting between them. CDR1 SGDLS and CDR2 YYNGEE come from the germline V gene. The length of the CDR3 is 16 residues.

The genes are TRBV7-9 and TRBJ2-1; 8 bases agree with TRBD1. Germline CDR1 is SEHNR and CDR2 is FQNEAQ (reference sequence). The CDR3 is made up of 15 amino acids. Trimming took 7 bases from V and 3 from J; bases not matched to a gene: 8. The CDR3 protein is CASTSGQASYNEQFF. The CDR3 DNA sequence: TGTGCCAGCACCTCGGGACAGGCAAGCTACAATGAGCAGTTCTTC.

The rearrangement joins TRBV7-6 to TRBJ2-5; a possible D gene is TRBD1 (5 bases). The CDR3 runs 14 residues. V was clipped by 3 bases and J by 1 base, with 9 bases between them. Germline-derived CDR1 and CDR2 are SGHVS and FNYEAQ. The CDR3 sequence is CASSFQGTQETQYF. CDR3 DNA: TGTGCCAGCAGCTTTCAGGGAACCCAAGAGACCCAGTACTTC.

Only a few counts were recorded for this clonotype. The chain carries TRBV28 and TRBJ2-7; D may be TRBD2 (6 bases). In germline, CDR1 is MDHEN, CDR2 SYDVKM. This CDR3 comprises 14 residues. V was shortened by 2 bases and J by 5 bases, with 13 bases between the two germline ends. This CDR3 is CASSLHGSHHEQYF. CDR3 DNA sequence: TGTGCCAGCAGTTTACACGGGAGCCACCACGAGCAGTACTTC.